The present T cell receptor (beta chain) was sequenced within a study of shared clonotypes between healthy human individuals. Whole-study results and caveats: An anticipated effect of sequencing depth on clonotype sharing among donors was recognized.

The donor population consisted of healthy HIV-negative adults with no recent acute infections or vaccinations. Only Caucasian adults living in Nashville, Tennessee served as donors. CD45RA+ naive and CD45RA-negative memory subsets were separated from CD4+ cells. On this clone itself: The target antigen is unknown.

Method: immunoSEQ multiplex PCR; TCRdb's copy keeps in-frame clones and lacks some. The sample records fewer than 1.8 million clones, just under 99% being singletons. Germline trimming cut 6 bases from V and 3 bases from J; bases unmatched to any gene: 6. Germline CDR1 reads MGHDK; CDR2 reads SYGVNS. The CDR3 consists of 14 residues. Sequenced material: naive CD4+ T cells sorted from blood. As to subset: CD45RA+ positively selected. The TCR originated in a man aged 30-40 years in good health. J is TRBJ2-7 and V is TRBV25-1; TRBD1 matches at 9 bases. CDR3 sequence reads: CASRGTGFLYEQYF. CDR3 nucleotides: TGTGCCAGCAGGGGGACAGGGTTCCTCTACGAGCAGTACTTC.